The T cell receptor (beta chain) described here comes from a study of shared clonotypes between healthy human individuals. Overall study findings and caveats: Generally, naive subsets came out with larger estimated richness than memory subsets. Among non-shared clonotypes, generation probabilities were lower than among those shared by all four donors. Approximately 5.3% was the fraction of naive CD4 clonotypes found shared across a few donors.

Method: immunoSEQ multiplex PCR; TCRdb's copy keeps in-frame clones and lacks some. In the table there are a few hundred thousand clones, about 95% of which are singletons. CD45RO-negative, CCR7-positively selected cells formed the naive CD8 fraction, excluding terminally differentiated effector memory CD45RA+ cells. Details on this clone: No antigen is known for it.

The TCR originated in a woman aged 25 to 39 in good health. The specimen sequenced was naive CD8+ T cells sorted from blood.

DNA for the CDR3: TGTGCCAGCAAGGAGGGGGAGGTGTACGAGCAGTACTTC. Encoded protein: CASKEGEVYEQYF. The chain couples TRBV7-9 to TRBJ2-7; D may be TRBD1 or TRBD2 (6 bases each). The V gene's germline CDR1 is SEHNR and CDR2 FQNEAQ (reference sequence). V lost 7 bases and J lost 4, with 14 bases in between. The CDR3 has 13 residues. Complete variable domain (other parts from reference TRBV7-9 and TRBJ2-7): DTGVSQNPRHKITKRGQNVTFRCDPISEHNRLYWYRQTLGQGPEFLTYFQNEAQLEKSRLLSDRFSAERPKGSFSTLEIQRTEQGDSAMYLCASKEGEVYEQYFGPGTRLTVT.